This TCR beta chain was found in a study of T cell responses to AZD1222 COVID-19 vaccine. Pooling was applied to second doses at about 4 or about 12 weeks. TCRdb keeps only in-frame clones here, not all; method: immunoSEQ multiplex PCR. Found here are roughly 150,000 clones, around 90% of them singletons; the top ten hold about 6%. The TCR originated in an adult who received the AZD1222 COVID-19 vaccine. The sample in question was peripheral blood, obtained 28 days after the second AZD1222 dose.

CDR3 in amino acids: CASSWGLAGALYQETQYF. The CDR3 region has the DNA TGCGCCAGCAGCTGGGGTCTAGCGGGGGCCTTGTACCAAGAGACCCAGTACTTC. This chain uses TRBV5-1 with TRBJ2-5; 10 bases fit TRBD2. The CDR3 sequence is 18 residues long. Germline lookup yields CDR1 SGHRS and CDR2 YFSETQ. The V segment lost 3 bases and the J segment 0 bases; nucleotides outside the gene matches: 11.